The 31 T cell receptor beta chains listed next were all sequenced from one sample in a study of response to subunit inactivated influenza vaccine. MiXCR, applied by TCRdb to the RT-PCR reads, yields one record per CDR3 protein. The sample records more than 600,000 distinct CDR3 sequences, approximately 18% being singletons. This specimen was PBMCs from blood, taken more than 4 days after vaccination. These TCRs come from a man aged 50-60 years who received an inactivated influenza vaccine.

The V call is TRBV29-1, the J call TRBJ2-5, with D perhaps given as TRBD1 or TRBD2 (5 bases each). V lost 4 bases, J lost 5 bases, and 11 bases lay in between. Germline CDR1 is SQVTM and CDR2 is ANQGSEA. This CDR3 has 12 amino acids. Here the CDR3 reads CSVGGDRETQYF. The CDR3 DNA is TGCAGCGTTGGAGGGGACCGGGAGACCCAGTACTTC. The whole variable domain, filled in from reference TRBV29-1 and TRBJ2-5, reads SAVISQKPSRDICQRGTSLTIQCQVDSQVTMMFWYRQQPGQSLTLIATANQGSEATYESGFVIDKFPISRPNLTFSTLTVSNMSPEDSSIYLCSVGGDRETQYFGPGTRLLVL.

The CDR3 region has the DNA TGTGCCAGCACCCGCGAGGGGCCAAGAGATACGCAGTATTTT. Amino acids: CASTREGPRDTQYF. The V call is TRBV12-3 or TRBV12-4, the J call TRBJ2-3; possibly TRBD1 or TRBD2 for D (5 bases each). The CDR3 spans 14 residues. Trimming left V 7 bases short and J 5 bases short, with 16 bases between.

V gene TRBV7-9 combines with J gene TRBJ1-1, with 8 bases matching TRBD1. Germline V gene sequence: CDR1 SEHNR, CDR2 FQNEAQ (reference sequence). The V and J ends lost 5 bases and 3 bases, in that order; junction bases with no gene match: 5. The CDR3 extends over 14 amino acids. The CDR3 region has the DNA TGTGCCAGCAGCACGAGGACAGGGCACACTGAAGCTTTCTTT. Translation gives CASSTRTGHTEAFF.

This clonotype was detected a few times. The chain joins TRBV4-3 to TRBJ2-3, with TRBD2 matching over 8 bases. V trimming: 1 base; J trimming: 5 bases; junction bases outside the gene matches: 5. Germline V gene data show CDR1 as LGHNA and CDR2 as YSLEER. CDR3 length equals 15 residues. CDR3 nucleotides: TGCGCCAGCAGCCAAGGGGGTAGCGGGGAAGATACGCAGTATTTT. The encoded protein is CASSQGGSGEDTQYF.

The chain links TRBV4-2 to TRBJ1-5; the D is unclear. V was pared by 4 bases and J by 0 bases, with 10 bases between. This CDR3 is built from 15 residues. Germline assignment: CDR1 LGHNA and CDR2 YNFKEQ. The CDR3 region has the DNA TGTGCCAGCAGCCCCTCACTCAATAGCAATCAGCCCCAGCATTTT. It specifies CASSPSLNSNQPQHF.

Comments on this clonotype: Its ends do not fully match the called genes, so a read error is possible. This chain connects TRBV5-1 to TRBJ2-7, with 7 bases identical to TRBD2. CDR1 is SGHRS, CDR2 YFSETQ, per germline. The CDR3 extends over 16 amino acids. The CDR3, as DNA: TGCGCCAGCAGTCTCGGGGGGAGTGGGCCGTCCTCCGAGCAGTACTTC. This codes for CASSLGGSGPSSEQYF.

This clonotype was detected only a few times. The gene calls are TRBV6-4 and TRBJ1-1; TRBD1 matches at 8 bases. The CDR3 is 14 amino acids. V dropped 6 bases and J dropped 7; count of bases not matched to a gene: 10. Per the germline V gene, CDR1 is MRHNA and CDR2 is SNTAGT. CDR3 amino acids: CASRLRTGRGEAFF. The DNA of the CDR3 is TGTGCCAGCAGACTCCGGACAGGGAGGGGTGAAGCTTTCTTT.

This clonotype was detected only a few times. This rearrangement joins TRBV24-1 to TRBJ2-2; 7 positions agree with TRBD1. The CDR3 is 16 residues long. The junction had 4 bases not matched to a gene; V was cut back by 4 bases and J by 0 bases. Germline loops: CDR1 KGHDR, CDR2 SFDVKD. Here the CDR3 reads CATSDLDRPNTGELFF. DNA of the CDR3: TGTGCCACCAGTGACCTGGACAGGCCGAACACCGGGGAGCTGTTTTTT.

This clonotype came up a few times. DNA of the CDR3: TGTGCCAGCAGCCCGGAGGACCGACCCCTCCACTTT. It yields the protein CASSPEDRPLHF. V usage is TRBV7-9 and J usage is TRBJ1-6; D is unresolved. In germline, CDR1 is SEHNR, CDR2 FQNEAQ (reference sequence). This CDR3 contains 12 residues. The V end was cut by 5 bases, the J end by 12 bases, with 11 bases between.

The V gene is TRBV5-5, the J gene TRBJ2-7; 7 bases map to TRBD1. The CDR3 extends over 15 amino acids. Losses at the gene ends were 0 bases for V and 2 bases for J; bases not matched to a gene: 5. Germline assignment: CDR1 SGHKS and CDR2 YYEKEE (reference sequence). The CDR3, as DNA: TGTGCCAGCAGCTTGGTACCAGGGGGAACCTACGAGCAGTACTTC. Translation gives CASSLVPGGTYEQYF.

This clonotype was detected only a few times. The chain couples TRBV3-1 to TRBJ2-5; a possible D gene is TRBD2 (6 bases). The CDR3 covers 15 residues. Germline-derived CDR1 and CDR2 are LGHDT and YNNKEL (reference sequence). V gave up 1 base and J gave up 1 base, with 10 bases separating them. As DNA, the CDR3 is TGTGCCAGCAGCCAAGGGCTAGCGACCCAAGAGACCCAGTACTTC. Protein: CASSQGLATQETQYF.

The CDR3: CASSYPGLSPLHF. The DNA of the CDR3 is TGTGCCAGCAGTTACCCAGGGCTTTCACCCCTCCACTTT. The rearrangement links TRBV6-2 or TRBV6-3 to TRBJ1-6; perhaps TRBD1 as D (5 bases). Trimming left V 2 bases short and J 9 bases short, with 8 bases between. Per germline, CDR1 MNHEY and CDR2 SVGEGT. This CDR3 has 13 residues.

V usage is TRBV6-2 or TRBV6-3 and J usage is TRBJ2-1; a possible D gene is TRBD1 (6 bases). The CDR3 contains 14 residues. Per the germline V gene, CDR1 is MNHEY and CDR2 is SVGEGT. V was shortened by 6 bases and J by 8 bases, with 17 bases between the two germline ends. The CDR3 nucleotides read TGTGCCAGCAGATCGCTGGGGACAAGCTATGAGCAGTTCTTC. It yields the protein CASRSLGTSYEQFF.

This clonotype has just a few counts. The chain employs TRBV20-1 and TRBJ2-5; D gene ambiguous. Trimming stripped 3 bases from V and 6 bases from J, with 8 bases between. The CDR3 is made up of 11 amino acids. Per germline, CDR1 DFQATT and CDR2 SNEGSKA (reference sequence). The CDR3 loop is CSASPKQTQYF. As DNA, the CDR3 is TGCAGTGCTAGTCCCAAACAGACCCAGTACTTC.

This clonotype has just a few counts. This rearrangement joins TRBV12-3 or TRBV12-4 to TRBJ2-3, with 9 bases that match TRBD2. CDR3 length: 15 residues. V gave up 4 bases and J gave up 8 bases; unmatched junction bases: 10. This CDR3 reads CASSYGSGGAATQYF. The CDR3 coding sequence is TGTGCCAGCAGTTATGGTAGCGGGGGAGCAGCTACGCAGTATTTT.

This chain uses TRBV18 with TRBJ1-1, with D tentatively TRBD1 (5 bases). Trimming removed 0 bases from V and 1 base from J, with 15 bases in between. Germline CDR1 is KGHSH and CDR2 is LQKENI. The CDR3 consists of 17 residues. In DNA form, the CDR3 reads TGTGCCAGCTCACCACCCCGAGGGGCCGCGGGGAACACTGAAGCTTTCTTT. This encodes CASSPPRGAAGNTEAFF.

This clonotype turned up a few times. The chain uses TRBV6-2 or TRBV6-3 and TRBJ2-1; possible D gene TRBD1, 5 bases. The V end lost 7 bases, the J end lost 2 bases, and 9 bases lay between the germline ends. The length of the CDR3 is 13 residues. The germline gives CDR1 MNHEY, CDR2 SVGEGT. CDR3 DNA sequence: TGTGCCAGCAATGACAGTCCCTACAATGAGCAGTTCTTC. It codes for CASNDSPYNEQFF.

This rearrangement joins TRBV6-2 or TRBV6-3 to TRBJ2-1, with no clear D. This CDR3 region has 16 residues. In germline, CDR1 is MNHEY, CDR2 SVGEGT. The V gene lost 5 bases and the J gene lost 0 bases, with 14 bases spanning the gap. The CDR3 loop reads CASSGSAWSSYNEQFF. For the CDR3, the DNA is TGTGCCAGCAGTGGGTCCGCTTGGAGCTCCTACAATGAGCAGTTCTTC.

This clonotype turned up a few times. This rearrangement joins TRBV6-5 to TRBJ2-2; 9 positions agree with TRBD1. With V trimmed by 4 bases and J by 3 bases, 3 bases remained unmatched. The CDR3 contains 15 residues. Germline CDR1 and CDR2: MNHEY and SVGAGI. The CDR3 sequence is CASSWRTGDTGELFF. In DNA, the CDR3 is TGTGCCAGCAGTTGGAGGACAGGGGACACCGGGGAGCTGTTTTTT.

The J gene is TRBJ2-3, the V gene TRBV5-5; D not certain. Trimming took 1 base from V and 4 from J, leaving 19 bases between them. CDR3 length: 17 amino acids. Germline CDR1 SGHKS, CDR2 YYEKEE (reference sequence). CDR3 DNA: TGTGCCAGCAGCTTGATATACGGGCGAAACCGCCCAGATACGCAGTATTTT. Its protein is CASSLIYGRNRPDTQYF.

This rearrangement joins TRBV10-3 to TRBJ2-2; TRBD1 aligns across 8 bases. Germline CDR1 reads ENHRY; CDR2 reads SYGVKD. CDR3 size: 15 residues. With V trimmed by 4 bases and J by 5 bases, 6 bases remained unmatched. CDR3 loop: CAISGQGPVTGELFF. The DNA for the CDR3 is TGTGCCATCAGTGGACAGGGGCCCGTTACCGGGGAGCTGTTTTTT.

This clonotype was seen only a few times. The rearrangement joins TRBV7-2 to TRBJ1-1; D gene uncertain. V was cut by 2 bases and J by 8 bases, with 15 bases left in between. Germline-derived CDR1 and CDR2 are SGHTA and FQGNSA. The length of the CDR3 is 14 residues. DNA for the CDR3: TGTGCCAGCAGCTTAATTGGTGGCACATCAGAAGCTTTCTTT. It translates to CASSLIGGTSEAFF.

The V gene is TRBV5-1, the J gene TRBJ2-7; 7 nucleotides agree with TRBD2. V lost 0 bases, J lost 3 bases, and 3 bases stayed unmatched. Germline lookup yields CDR1 SGHRS and CDR2 YFSETQ. The CDR3 extends over 14 amino acids. The CDR3 bases are TGCGCCAGCAGCTTGGCCGGGACTATCTACGAGCAGTACTTC. Translating it yields CASSLAGTIYEQYF.

This clonotype was detected only a few times. This rearrangement joins TRBV20-1 to TRBJ2-1; 7 positions match TRBD2. CDR3 length: 14 residues. Germline CDR1 DFQATT, CDR2 SNEGSKA (reference sequence). V lost 1 base and J lost 5; bases outside the gene matches: 5. In DNA form, the CDR3 reads TGCAGTGCTAGAGGCGAGCGGGGCCACAATGAGCAGTTCTTC. Its protein product is CSARGERGHNEQFF.

Concerning this clonotype itself: Compared with germline, one end of the junction differs, possibly owing to a read error. V and J are TRBV11-2 and TRBJ2-3; 9 nucleotides align to TRBD2. CDR3 length: 15 amino acids. Germline CDR1 reads SGHAT; CDR2 reads FQNNGV. The DNA for the CDR3 is TGTGCCAGCAGCTTAAGGCGGGGGGGCACAAATACGCAGTATTTT. This encodes CASSLRRGGTNTQYF.

Many counts were recorded for this clonotype. This chain uses TRBV7-8 with TRBJ2-1; the D is unclear. Germline CDR1 and CDR2: SGHVS and FQNEAQ. The CDR3 loop spans 11 amino acids. Between the trimmed V and J ends, which lost 1 base and 9 bases, there was a span of 4 bases. The CDR3, as DNA: TGTGCCAGCAGCTTAGATACTGAGCAGTTCTTC. It encodes CASSLDTEQFF.

This clonotype has only a few counts. The rearrangement uses TRBV5-1 and TRBJ2-6; 9 nucleotides line up with TRBD1. V shed 2 bases and J 0 bases; nucleotides not matched to a gene: 9. Germline assignment: CDR1 SGHRS and CDR2 YFSETQ. This CDR3 contains 19 residues. The DNA for the CDR3 is TGCGCCAGCAGCTTATCCGGGACAGGGCAATTCTCTGGGGCCAACGTCCTGACTTTC. This sequence encodes CASSLSGTGQFSGANVLTF.

This chain links TRBV5-1 with TRBJ2-3, with a weak D call TRBD1 (6 bases). The germline V gene encodes CDR1 SGHRS and CDR2 YFSETQ. CDR3 length: 14 amino acids. The V end was cut by 6 bases, the J end by 0 bases, with 11 bases between. The CDR3 DNA reads TGCGCCAGCAACTTAGGACAGAGCACAGATACGCAGTATTTT. Translation gives CASNLGQSTDTQYF.

This clonotype was detected only a few times. The chain recombines TRBV20-1 with TRBJ1-1, with 7 bases matching TRBD1. CDR1 and CDR2 from the germline V gene are DFQATT and SNEGSKA (reference sequence). J gave up 5 bases and V 0 bases, and 6 bases lay outside the gene matches. The CDR3 contains 14 residues. The CDR3 reads CSARDPRGTTEAFF. DNA of the CDR3: TGCAGTGCTAGAGATCCCAGGGGGACGACTGAAGCTTTCTTT.

A few counts support this clonotype. The J gene is TRBJ1-1, the V gene TRBV4-1; 8 positions match TRBD1. Germline V lookup: CDR1 MGHRA, CDR2 YSYEKL. There are 17 residues in the CDR3. J gave up 6 bases and V 0 bases, and 12 bases lay outside the gene matches. The CDR3 nucleotides read TGCGCCAGCAGCCAAGATGGGCAGGGGGCTCGTCAATCTGAAGCTTTCTTT. It codes for CASSQDGQGARQSEAFF.

The V call is TRBV20-1, the J call TRBJ2-3; D is perhaps TRBD2 (6 bases). CDR3 length: 14 residues. Trimming left V 5 bases short and J 3 bases short, with 15 bases between. Looked up from germline, CDR1 is DFQATT and CDR2 is SNEGSKA (reference sequence). The CDR3 region is CSAFGRRVTDTQYF. CDR3 nucleotide sequence: TGCAGTGCTTTCGGGCGGAGGGTTACAGATACGCAGTATTTT.